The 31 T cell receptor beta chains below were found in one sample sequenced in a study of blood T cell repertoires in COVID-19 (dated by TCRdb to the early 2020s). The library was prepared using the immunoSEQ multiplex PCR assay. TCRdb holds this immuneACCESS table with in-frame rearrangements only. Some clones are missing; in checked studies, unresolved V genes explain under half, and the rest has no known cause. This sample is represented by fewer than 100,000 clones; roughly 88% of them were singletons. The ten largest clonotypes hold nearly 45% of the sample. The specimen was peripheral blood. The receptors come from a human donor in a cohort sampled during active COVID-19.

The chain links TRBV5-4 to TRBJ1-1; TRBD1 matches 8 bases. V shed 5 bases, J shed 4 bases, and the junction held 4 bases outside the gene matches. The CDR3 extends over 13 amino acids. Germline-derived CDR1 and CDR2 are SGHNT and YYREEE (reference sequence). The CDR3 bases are TGTGCCAGCAGACGAACAGGGGGCACTGAAGCTTTCTTT. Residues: CASRRTGGTEAFF.

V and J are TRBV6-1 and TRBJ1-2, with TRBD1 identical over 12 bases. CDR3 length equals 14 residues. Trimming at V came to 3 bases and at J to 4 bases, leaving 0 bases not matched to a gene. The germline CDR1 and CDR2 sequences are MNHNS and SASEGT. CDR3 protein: CASSEGQGAYGYTF. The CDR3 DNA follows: TGTGCCAGCAGTGAGGGACAGGGGGCCTATGGCTACACCTTC.

CDR3 amino acids: CASSVSLAGGGETQYF. The DNA for the CDR3 is TGTGCCAGCAGCGTTTCCCTAGCGGGGGGCGGGGAGACCCAGTACTTC. The J gene is TRBJ2-5, the V gene TRBV9; 11 bases match TRBD2. V shed 2 bases, J shed 5 bases, and the junction held 8 bases outside the gene matches. Per the germline V gene, CDR1 is SGDLS and CDR2 is YYNGEE. The CDR3 length is 16 residues.

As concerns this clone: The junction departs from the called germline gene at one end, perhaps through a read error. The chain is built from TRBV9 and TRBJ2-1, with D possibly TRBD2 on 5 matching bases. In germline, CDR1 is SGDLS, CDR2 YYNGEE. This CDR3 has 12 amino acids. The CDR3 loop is CATSRSGDEQFF. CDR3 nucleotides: TGTGCCACCAGCCGAAGCGGCGATGAGCAGTTCTTC.

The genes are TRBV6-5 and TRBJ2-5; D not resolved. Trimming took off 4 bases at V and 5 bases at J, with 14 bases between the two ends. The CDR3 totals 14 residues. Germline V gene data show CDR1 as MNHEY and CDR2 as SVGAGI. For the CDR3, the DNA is TGTGCCAGCAGTTCAGGCAGTACCCAGGAGACCCAGTACTTC. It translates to CASSSGSTQETQYF.

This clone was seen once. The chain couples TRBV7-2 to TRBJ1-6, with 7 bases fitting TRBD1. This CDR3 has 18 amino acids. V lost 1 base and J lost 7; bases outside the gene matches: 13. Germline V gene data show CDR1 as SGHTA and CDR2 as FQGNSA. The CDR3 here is CASSLVPLTGPLNSPLHF. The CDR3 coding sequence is TGTGCCAGCAGCTTAGTCCCCCTGACAGGGCCCCTCAATTCACCCCTCCACTTT.

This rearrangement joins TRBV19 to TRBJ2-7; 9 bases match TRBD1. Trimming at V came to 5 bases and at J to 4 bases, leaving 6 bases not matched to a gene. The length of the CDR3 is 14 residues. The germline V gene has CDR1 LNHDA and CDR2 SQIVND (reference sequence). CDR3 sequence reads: CASSPGQGGYEQYF. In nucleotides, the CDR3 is TGTGCCAGTAGTCCGGGACAGGGAGGATACGAGCAGTACTTC.

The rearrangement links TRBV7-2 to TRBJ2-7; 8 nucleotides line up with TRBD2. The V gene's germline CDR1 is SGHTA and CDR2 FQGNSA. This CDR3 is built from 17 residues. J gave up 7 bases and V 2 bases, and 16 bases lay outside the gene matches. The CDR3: CASSLFGAGASRFEQYF. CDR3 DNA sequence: TGTGCCAGCAGCTTATTTGGAGCGGGGGCCTCGAGGTTTGAGCAGTACTTC.

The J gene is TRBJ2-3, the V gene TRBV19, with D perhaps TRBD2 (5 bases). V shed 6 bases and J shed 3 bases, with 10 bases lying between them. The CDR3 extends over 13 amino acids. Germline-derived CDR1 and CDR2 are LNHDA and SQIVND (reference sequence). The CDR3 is CASRGTGTDTQYF. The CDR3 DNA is TGTGCCAGTAGGGGTACGGGAACAGATACGCAGTATTTT.

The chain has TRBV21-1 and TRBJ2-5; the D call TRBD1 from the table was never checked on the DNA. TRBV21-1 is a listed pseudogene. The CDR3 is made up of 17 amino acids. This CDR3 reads CASSPPTDGQGFETQYF. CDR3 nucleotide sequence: TGTGCCAGCAGCCCCCCTACAGACGGACAGGGTTTTGAGACCCAGTACTTC.

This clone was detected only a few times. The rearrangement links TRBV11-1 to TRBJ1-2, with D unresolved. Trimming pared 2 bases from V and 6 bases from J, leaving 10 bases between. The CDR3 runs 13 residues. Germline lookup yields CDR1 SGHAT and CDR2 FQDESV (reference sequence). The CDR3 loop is CASSLIPIDGYTF. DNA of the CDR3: TGTGCCAGCAGCTTAATTCCCATTGATGGCTACACCTTC. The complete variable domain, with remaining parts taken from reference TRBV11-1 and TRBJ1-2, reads EAEVAQSPRYKITEKSQAVAFWCDPISGHATLYWYRQILGQGPELLVQFQDESVVDDSQLPKDRFSAERLKGVDSTLKIQPAELGDSAMYLCASSLIPIDGYTFGSGTRLTVV.

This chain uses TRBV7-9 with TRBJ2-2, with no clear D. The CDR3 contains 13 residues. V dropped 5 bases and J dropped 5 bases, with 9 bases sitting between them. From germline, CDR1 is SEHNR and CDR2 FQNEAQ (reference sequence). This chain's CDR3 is CASSTRQTGELFF. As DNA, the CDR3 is TGTGCCAGCAGCACCCGACAAACCGGGGAGCTGTTTTTT.

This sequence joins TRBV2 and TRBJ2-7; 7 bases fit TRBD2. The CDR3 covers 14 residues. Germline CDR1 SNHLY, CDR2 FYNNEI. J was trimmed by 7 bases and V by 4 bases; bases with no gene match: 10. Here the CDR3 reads CASSVGTKSREQYF. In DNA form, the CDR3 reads TGTGCCAGCAGTGTGGGGACTAAGTCGAGGGAGCAGTACTTC. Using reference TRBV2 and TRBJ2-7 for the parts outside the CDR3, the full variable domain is EPEVTQTPSHQVTQMGQEVILRCVPISNHLYFYWYRQILGQKVEFLVSFYNNEISEKSEIFDDQFSVERPDGSNFTLKIRSTKLEDSAMYFCASSVGTKSREQYFGPGTRLTVT.

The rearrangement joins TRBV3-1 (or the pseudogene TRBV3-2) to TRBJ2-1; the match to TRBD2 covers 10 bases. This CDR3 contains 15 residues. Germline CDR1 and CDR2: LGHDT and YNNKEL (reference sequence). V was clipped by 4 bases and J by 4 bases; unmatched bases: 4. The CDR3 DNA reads TGTGCCAGCAGCCGGCTAGCGGGGGAGTACAATGAGCAGTTCTTC. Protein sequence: CASSRLAGEYNEQFF.

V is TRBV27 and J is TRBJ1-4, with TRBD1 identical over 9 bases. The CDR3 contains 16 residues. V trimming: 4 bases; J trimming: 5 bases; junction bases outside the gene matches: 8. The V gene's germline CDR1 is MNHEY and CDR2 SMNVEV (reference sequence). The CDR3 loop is CASSYLAGTGNEKLFF. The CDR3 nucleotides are TGTGCCAGCAGTTACCTGGCCGGGACAGGGAATGAAAAACTGTTTTTT.

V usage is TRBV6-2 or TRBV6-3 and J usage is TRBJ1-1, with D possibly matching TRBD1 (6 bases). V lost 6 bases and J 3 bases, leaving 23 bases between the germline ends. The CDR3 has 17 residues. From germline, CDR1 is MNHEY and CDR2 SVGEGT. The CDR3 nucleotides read TGTGCCAGCAGCGAGGGGGTGACCAGGGGAGGGGACACTGAAGCTTTCTTT. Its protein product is CASSEGVTRGGDTEAFF.

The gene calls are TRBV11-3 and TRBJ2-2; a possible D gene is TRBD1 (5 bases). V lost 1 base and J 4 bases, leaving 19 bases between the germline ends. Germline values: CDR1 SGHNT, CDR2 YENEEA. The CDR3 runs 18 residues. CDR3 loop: CASSLVSGKPRSTGELFF. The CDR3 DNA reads TGTGCCAGCAGCTTAGTTTCAGGGAAACCGCGCAGCACCGGGGAGCTGTTTTTT.

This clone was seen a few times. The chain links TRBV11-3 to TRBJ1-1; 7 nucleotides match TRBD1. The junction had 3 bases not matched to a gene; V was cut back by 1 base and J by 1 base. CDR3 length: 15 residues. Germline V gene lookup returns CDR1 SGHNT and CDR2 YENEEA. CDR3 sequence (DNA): TGTGCCAGCAGCTTAGGGACAGGATCGAACACTGAAGCTTTCTTT. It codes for CASSLGTGSNTEAFF.

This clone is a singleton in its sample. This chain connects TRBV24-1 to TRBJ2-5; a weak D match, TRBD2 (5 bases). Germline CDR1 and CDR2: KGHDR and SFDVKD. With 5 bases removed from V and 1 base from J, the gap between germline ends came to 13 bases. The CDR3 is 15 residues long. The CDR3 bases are TGTGCCACCAGTGGACGCCCCAGCGGCCAAGAGACCCAGTACTTC. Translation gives CATSGRPSGQETQYF.

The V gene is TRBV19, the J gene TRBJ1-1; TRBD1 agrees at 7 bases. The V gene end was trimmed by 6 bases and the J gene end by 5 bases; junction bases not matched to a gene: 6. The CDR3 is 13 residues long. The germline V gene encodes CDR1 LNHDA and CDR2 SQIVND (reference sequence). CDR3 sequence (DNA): TGTGCCAGTAGCCAGCAACAGGGGACTGAAGCTTTCTTT. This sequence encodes CASSQQQGTEAFF.

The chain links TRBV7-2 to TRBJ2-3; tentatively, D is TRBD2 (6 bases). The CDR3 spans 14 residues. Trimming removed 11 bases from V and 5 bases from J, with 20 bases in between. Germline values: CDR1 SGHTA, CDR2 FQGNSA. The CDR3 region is CAAKKTQAGDTQYF. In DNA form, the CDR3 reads TGTGCCGCTAAGAAAACCCAAGCGGGAGATACGCAGTATTTT.

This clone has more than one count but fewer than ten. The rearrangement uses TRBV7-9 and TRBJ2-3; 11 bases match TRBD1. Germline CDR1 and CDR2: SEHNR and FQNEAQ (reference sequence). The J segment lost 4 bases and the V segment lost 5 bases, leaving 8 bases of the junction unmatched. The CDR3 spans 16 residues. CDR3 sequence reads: CASSHGGGQGADTQYF. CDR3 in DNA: TGTGCCAGCAGCCACGGTGGGGGACAGGGGGCAGATACGCAGTATTTT.

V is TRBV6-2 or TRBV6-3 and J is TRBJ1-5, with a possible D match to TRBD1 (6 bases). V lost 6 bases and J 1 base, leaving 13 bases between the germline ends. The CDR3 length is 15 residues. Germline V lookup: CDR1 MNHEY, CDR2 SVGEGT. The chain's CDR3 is CASSAGVLSNQPQHF. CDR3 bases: TGTGCCAGCAGCGCAGGGGTGCTCAGCAATCAGCCCCAGCATTTT.

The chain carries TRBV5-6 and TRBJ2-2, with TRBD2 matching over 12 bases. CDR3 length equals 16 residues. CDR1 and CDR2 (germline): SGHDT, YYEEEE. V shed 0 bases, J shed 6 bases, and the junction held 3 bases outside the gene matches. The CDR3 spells CASSLAGTSGPGELFF. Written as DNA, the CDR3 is TGTGCCAGCAGCTTGGCCGGGACTAGCGGGCCCGGGGAGCTGTTTTTT.

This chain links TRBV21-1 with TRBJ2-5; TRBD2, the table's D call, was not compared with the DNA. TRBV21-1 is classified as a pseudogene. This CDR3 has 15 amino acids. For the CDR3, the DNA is TGTGCCAACTCCGTCCGGGCTAGCGGGACTGGGACCCAGTACTTC. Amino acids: CANSVRASGTGTQYF.

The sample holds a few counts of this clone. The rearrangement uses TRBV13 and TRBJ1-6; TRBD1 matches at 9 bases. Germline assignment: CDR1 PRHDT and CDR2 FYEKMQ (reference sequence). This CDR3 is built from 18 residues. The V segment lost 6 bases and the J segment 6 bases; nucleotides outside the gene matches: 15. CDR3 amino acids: CASRYLGTGSGRNSPLHF. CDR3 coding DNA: TGTGCCAGCAGGTACCTAGGGACAGGGTCGGGACGTAATTCACCCCTCCACTTT. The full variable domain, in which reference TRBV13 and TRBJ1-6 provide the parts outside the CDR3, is AAGVIQSPRHLIKEKRETATLKCYPIPRHDTVYWYQQGPGQDPQFLISFYEKMQSDKGSIPDRFSAQQFSDYHSELNMSSLELGDSALYFCASRYLGTGSGRNSPLHFGNGTRLTVT.

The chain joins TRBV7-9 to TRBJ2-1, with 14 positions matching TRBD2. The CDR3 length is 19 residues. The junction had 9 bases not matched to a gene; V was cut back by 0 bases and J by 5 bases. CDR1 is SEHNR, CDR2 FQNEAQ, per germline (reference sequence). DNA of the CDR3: TGTGCCAGCAGCTTAGCCCAGACGACTAGCGGGGGGGTAAACAATGAGCAGTTCTTC. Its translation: CASSLAQTTSGGVNNEQFF.

CDR3 nucleotide sequence: TGTGCCAGCAGCTTCAACAGGGCCGATACGCAGTATTTT. Its protein product is CASSFNRADTQYF. This chain uses TRBV11-3 with TRBJ2-3; TRBD1 might be the D (6 bases). The CDR3 consists of 13 residues. Germline CDR1 and CDR2: SGHNT and YENEEA. Trimming shortened V by 3 bases and J by 6 bases, and 10 bases separated the two germline ends.

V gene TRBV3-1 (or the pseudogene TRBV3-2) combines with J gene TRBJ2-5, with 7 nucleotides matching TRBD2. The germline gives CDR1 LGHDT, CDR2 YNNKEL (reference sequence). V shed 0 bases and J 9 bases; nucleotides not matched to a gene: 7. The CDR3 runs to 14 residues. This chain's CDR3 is CASSQDHRGRAQYF. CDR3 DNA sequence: TGTGCCAGCAGCCAAGATCATCGGGGGAGGGCCCAGTACTTC.

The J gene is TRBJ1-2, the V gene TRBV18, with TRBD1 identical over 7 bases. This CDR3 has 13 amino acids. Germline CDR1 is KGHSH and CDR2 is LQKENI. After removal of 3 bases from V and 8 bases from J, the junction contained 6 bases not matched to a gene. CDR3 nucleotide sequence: TGTGCCAGCTCACCCAGTCAGGGGGAAGGCTACACCTTC. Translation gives CASSPSQGEGYTF.

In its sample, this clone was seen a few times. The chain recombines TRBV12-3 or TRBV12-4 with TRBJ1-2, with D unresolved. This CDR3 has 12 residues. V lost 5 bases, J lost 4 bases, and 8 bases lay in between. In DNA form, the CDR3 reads TGTGCCAGCAGTCCCGCCGGCTATGGCTACACCTTC. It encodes CASSPAGYGYTF.